This T cell receptor beta chain was sequenced during a study of T cell responses to AZD1222 COVID-19 vaccine. Repertoires were generated with immunoSEQ multiplex PCR, while TCRdb's copy carries only in-frame clones and drops some. Among approximately 140,000 clones listed, more than 75% were seen once. Study observations and caveats: Close to half of all spike-specific TCRs reportedly target regions of the variants that are unmutated. Spike-specific TCR depth and breadth grew after two AZD1222 doses. In a largely white British group with more females than males, clonal diversity was possibly underestimated. It was only six AZD1222 recipients who were seropositive at baseline.

The CDR3 loop spans 13 amino acids. V lost 3 bases and J 5 bases, leaving 8 bases between the germline ends. CDR1 ENHRY and CDR2 SYGVKD come from the germline V gene. On this clone itself: Its antigen remains unknown.

The rearrangement uses TRBV10-3 and TRBJ1-5; tentatively, D is TRBD1 (5 bases). Sequenced material: peripheral blood, taken on day 0 of MenACWY control vaccination. The TCR comes from an adult in good health. The CDR3 DNA follows: TGTGCCATCAGTGAACAGGTTGATCAGCCCCAGCATTTT. It yields the protein CAISEQVDQPQHF.